This T cell receptor beta chain was retrieved from a study of blood T cell repertoires in COVID-19. Turning to the study itself: Samples came from the United States, Italy and Spain, spanning acute and convalescent COVID-19. PBMCs, B-cell-depleted T cells, or T cells were the source of the cDNA or gDNA that made up the material.

As originally analysed: Reference gene primer amplification gave nucleated cell count estimates. Assay: immunoSEQ multiplex PCR; the TCRdb copy retains only in-frame clones and omits some. That table gives V, J and clone size, and the DNA gave D and trimming. The table shows approximately 190,000 clones, with nearly 90% occurring only once. This CDR3 is 14 amino acids long. Germline CDR1 MDHEN, CDR2 SYDVKM. Losses at the gene ends were 7 bases for V and 5 bases for J; bases not matched to a gene: 6. The J gene is TRBJ2-7, the V gene TRBV28, with 12 bases that match TRBD2. The source material was peripheral blood. This receptor was identified in a woman in her 40s who had recovered from COVID-19. The CDR3 sequence is CASTAGTSGHEQYF. The CDR3 nucleotides are TGTGCCAGCACCGCCGGGACTAGCGGGCACGAGCAGTACTTC.